Detailed here is one T cell receptor beta chain. This sample was taken from a study of blood T cell repertoires in COVID-19. Background on the study: Both acute and convalescent COVID-19 samples were obtained from the United States, Italy and Spain. In each case, the material was cDNA or gDNA derived from T cells, B-cell-depleted T cells, or PBMCs.

Germline values: CDR1 WSHSY, CDR2 SAAADI. This CDR3 is built from 13 residues. Trimming shortened V by 5 bases and J by 4 bases, and 11 bases separated the two germline ends. Per the study methods: Nucleated cell number was recorded as an estimate derived from reference gene primer amplification. Produced via immunoSEQ multiplex PCR; TCRdb's table is partial and in-frame only. V, J and clone size reflect that table, while D and trimming were determined from the DNA. The data show around 190,000 clones, with 70% to 90% seen just once and about a fifth held by the top ten. Sequencing was done on a sample of peripheral blood. The chain recombines TRBV10-2 with TRBJ1-2; D perhaps matches TRBD1 (6 bases). The sequence came from a man aged 70 or older with active or convalescent COVID-19. CDR3 region: CASSNRVGYGYTF. The CDR3, as DNA: TGCGCCAGCAGTAACAGGGTGGGCTATGGCTACACCTTC.